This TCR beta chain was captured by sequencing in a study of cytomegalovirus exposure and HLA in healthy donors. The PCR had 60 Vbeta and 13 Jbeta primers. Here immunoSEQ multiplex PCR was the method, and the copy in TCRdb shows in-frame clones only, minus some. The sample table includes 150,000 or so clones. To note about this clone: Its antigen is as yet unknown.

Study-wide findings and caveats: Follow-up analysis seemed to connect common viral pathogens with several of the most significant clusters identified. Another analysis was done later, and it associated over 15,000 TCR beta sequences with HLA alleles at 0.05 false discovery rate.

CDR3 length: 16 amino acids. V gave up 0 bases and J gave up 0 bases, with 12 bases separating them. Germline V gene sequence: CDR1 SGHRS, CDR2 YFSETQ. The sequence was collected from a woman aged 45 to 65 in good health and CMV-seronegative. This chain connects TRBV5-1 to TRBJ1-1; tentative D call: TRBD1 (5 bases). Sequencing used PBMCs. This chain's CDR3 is CASSLAGRPMNTEAFF. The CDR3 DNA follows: TGCGCCAGCAGCTTGGCAGGGAGGCCAATGAACACTGAAGCTTTCTTT.